These 28 T cell receptor beta chains were all obtained from the same sample, sequenced in a study of T-cell reconstitution after alpha-beta-depleted transplantation in children. These receptors are not linked to any known antigen. Points from the study as a whole: Fresh T-cell production supplied most of the T-cell counts and diversity seen one year after transplant.

Researchers prepared the TCRbeta library using unique molecular identifiers, the study reports. One entry per CDR3 protein results from TCRdb running MiXCR on the PCR reads. The table shows about 300,000 distinct CDR3 sequences, with almost 8% occurring only once. Source: peripheral blood, taken 360 days after TCRalphabeta/CD19-depleted stem cell transplant. These receptor sequences come from a female patient aged 2-9 years who had a stem cell transplant for Fanconi anemia, so the T cells may come from the graft donor.

This clonotype appeared many times. The V call is TRBV20-1, the J call TRBJ2-1; 7 nucleotides align to TRBD2. In germline, CDR1 is DFQATT, CDR2 SNEGSKA (reference sequence). The ends lost 2 bases at V and 2 bases at J; junction bases unmatched: 6. This CDR3 is built from 15 residues. The DNA for the CDR3 is TGCAGTGCTAGAATGGCTAGCGGCGCCTACAATGAGCAGTTCTTC. This codes for CSARMASGAYNEQFF.

This clonotype was seen a few times. The chain carries TRBV5-1 and TRBJ1-2, with TRBD1 as a possible D gene (6 bases). Between the trimmed V and J ends, which lost 0 bases and 3 bases, there was a span of 12 bases. CDR1 and CDR2 from the germline V gene are SGHRS and YFSETQ. There are 15 residues in the CDR3. CDR3 coding DNA: TGCGCCAGCAGCTTGGTGCGCAGGGGCTACTATGGCTACACCTTC. It is translated as CASSLVRRGYYGYTF.

This clonotype showed up many times. The chain is built from TRBV6-5 and TRBJ2-1; 9 bases agree with TRBD1. Germline V CDR1 and CDR2: MNHEY, SVGAGI. J was trimmed by 0 bases and V by 6 bases; bases with no gene match: 3. The CDR3 sequence is 15 residues long. As DNA, the CDR3 is TGTGCCAGCAGCGGACAGGGGCCCTCCTACAATGAGCAGTTCTTC. It is translated as CASSGQGPSYNEQFF.

This clonotype has a count of ten or more. The V gene is TRBV10-3, the J gene TRBJ2-5; 10 bases fit TRBD1. CDR1 and CDR2 from the germline V gene are ENHRY and SYGVKD. With 10 bases clipped from V and 2 bases from J, the junction kept 16 bases outside the gene matches. The CDR3 consists of 17 residues. The CDR3 reads CATGGARQGALQETQYF. CDR3 DNA: TGTGCCACAGGGGGAGCCCGACAGGGGGCCCTTCAAGAGACCCAGTACTTC.

Here the CDR3 reads CASSELGGMGFRPQHF. CDR3 nucleotides: TGTGCCAGCAGTGAATTAGGGGGTATGGGTTTCAGGCCCCAGCATTTT. The rearrangement uses TRBV6-1 and TRBJ1-5; maybe TRBD1 (6 bases). Germline V lookup: CDR1 MNHNS, CDR2 SASEGT. The V end was cut by 2 bases, the J end by 9 bases, with 20 bases between. This CDR3 is built from 16 residues.

In this sample, this clonotype turned up many times. This rearrangement joins TRBV20-1 to TRBJ2-1; D not certain. The CDR3 covers 16 residues. V gave up 2 bases and J gave up 2 bases, with 16 bases separating them. Germline V gene lookup returns CDR1 DFQATT and CDR2 SNEGSKA (reference sequence). In DNA form, the CDR3 reads TGCAGTGCTAGAACCCTGTCGCAGAACGCCTACAATGAGCAGTTCTTC. Protein: CSARTLSQNAYNEQFF.

The sample holds many counts of this clonotype. This rearrangement joins TRBV7-2 to TRBJ2-1; D not resolved. The CDR3 sequence is 13 residues long. Germline CDR1 is SGHTA and CDR2 is FQGNSA. V was shortened by 5 bases and J by 2 bases, with 7 bases between the two germline ends. In DNA form, the CDR3 reads TGTGCCAGCAGCACCCCTCCCTACAATGAGCAGTTCTTC. It specifies CASSTPPYNEQFF.

This clonotype was counted many times. This chain uses TRBV6-5 with TRBJ1-2; 9 bases are a match to TRBD1. J gave up 6 bases and V 5 bases, and 4 bases lay outside the gene matches. This CDR3 has 13 amino acids. CDR1 is MNHEY and CDR2 is SVGAGI in the germline V gene. CDR3 amino acids: CASSRDRAHGYTF. The CDR3 DNA is TGTGCCAGCAGTCGGGACAGGGCCCATGGCTACACCTTC.

J is TRBJ2-3 and V is TRBV20-1; a weak D match, TRBD2 (6 bases). CDR3 length: 14 amino acids. V shed 0 bases and J shed 6 bases, with 13 bases lying between them. Germline loops: CDR1 DFQATT, CDR2 SNEGSKA (reference sequence). CDR3 bases: TGCAGTGCTAGAGATCAAGGTGGGAGGGATACGCAGTATTTT. Its protein is CSARDQGGRDTQYF.

The rearrangement uses TRBV20-1 and TRBJ1-5; the D gene is possibly TRBD1 (6 bases). Germline loops: CDR1 DFQATT, CDR2 SNEGSKA (reference sequence). With 7 bases removed from V and 3 bases from J, the gap between germline ends came to 13 bases. CDR3 length: 13 residues. CDR3 residues: CSGSRGSNQPQHF. CDR3 DNA: TGCAGTGGATCCAGGGGATCCAATCAGCCCCAGCATTTT.

This clonotype came up many times. The CDR3 DNA sequence: TGTGCCAGCAGGTTGTTGGGGTATTTT. Translating gives CASRLLGYF. This chain joins TRBV28 and TRBJ2-3; no clear D. The V gene lost 6 bases and the J gene lost 14 bases, with 9 bases spanning the gap. The CDR3 runs 9 residues. CDR1 MDHEN and CDR2 SYDVKM come from the germline V gene.

This clonotype has ten or more counts. The V call is TRBV25-1, the J call TRBJ2-5, with 7 bases fitting TRBD1. V lost 5 bases, J lost 1 base, and 10 bases stayed unmatched. Per the germline V gene, CDR1 is MGHDK and CDR2 is SYGVNS. There are 16 residues in the CDR3. CDR3 residues: CASSPRQGQLQETQYF. CDR3 DNA sequence: TGTGCCAGCAGTCCACGACAGGGTCAACTCCAAGAGACCCAGTACTTC.

This clonotype was observed many times. The missing conserved phenylalanine or tryptophan at the end of this CDR3 makes a read error likely. No DNA is shown, since the ends of the CDR3 on it are uncertain; the CDR3 is the one TCRdb lists. CDR3 loop: CSVDGKTDPA. This rearrangement joins TRBV29-1 to TRBJ1-1; the table assigns TRBD1, which was not confirmed against the DNA. 10 amino acids form the CDR3, both terminal residues included. Germline lookup yields CDR1 SQVTM and CDR2 ANQGSEA.

The table lists this clonotype with many counts. The V call is TRBV7-2, the J call TRBJ2-7; no definite D call. Deletions cut 2 bases from V and 2 bases from J, with 7 bases between. CDR3 length: 13 amino acids. In germline, CDR1 is SGHTA, CDR2 FQGNSA. The CDR3 protein is CASSLPPTYEQYF. CDR3 bases: TGTGCCAGCAGCTTACCCCCGACCTACGAGCAGTACTTC.

This clonotype was found many times. The J gene is TRBJ2-2, the V gene TRBV29-1; 8 positions match TRBD2. Germline trimming cut 4 bases from V and 4 bases from J; bases unmatched to any gene: 5. This CDR3 is built from 14 residues. The V gene's germline CDR1 is SQVTM and CDR2 ANQGSEA. CDR3 region: CSVAGTRGTGELFF. The CDR3 DNA follows: TGCAGCGTTGCAGGGACTAGGGGCACCGGGGAGCTGTTTTTT.

In its sample, this clonotype was seen many times. The chain links TRBV5-1 to TRBJ2-2, with a tentative D call TRBD2 (5 bases). V lost 3 bases and J lost 5, with 17 bases in between. Germline V gene sequence: CDR1 SGHRS, CDR2 YFSETQ. The CDR3 runs 16 residues. The CDR3 region has the DNA TGCGCCAGCAGCTCACGAGCTGCGGGTCAAACCGGGGAGCTGTTTTTT. Protein: CASSSRAAGQTGELFF.

The rearrangement links TRBV12-3 or TRBV12-4 to TRBJ1-2, with D hard to call. Trimming shortened V by 3 bases and J by 4 bases, and 15 bases separated the two germline ends. The CDR3 is 15 amino acids. The CDR3 coding sequence is TGTGCCAGCAGTTTGCTCGTGAACTTCGCCTATGGCTACACCTTC. Translated: CASSLLVNFAYGYTF.

This clonotype was counted between two and nine times. The genes are TRBV5-1 and TRBJ1-1; D gene unclear. Germline CDR1 SGHRS, CDR2 YFSETQ. The CDR3 is 15 residues long. Trimming took off 4 bases at V and 0 bases at J, with 13 bases between the two ends. The CDR3 sequence: CASSHGPTMNTEAFF. The CDR3 DNA reads as TGCGCCAGCAGCCACGGTCCAACCATGAACACTGAAGCTTTCTTT.

This chain uses TRBV11-2 with TRBJ2-5, with 8 bases aligning to TRBD2. From germline, CDR1 is SGHAT and CDR2 FQNNGV. V was clipped by 1 base and J by 5 bases; unmatched bases: 6. This CDR3 is built from 15 residues. This CDR3 reads CASSLATSVGETQYF. DNA for the CDR3: TGTGCCAGCAGCTTAGCGACTAGCGTAGGCGAGACCCAGTACTTC. The whole variable domain, filled in from reference TRBV11-2 and TRBJ2-5, reads EAGVAQSPRYKIIEKRQSVAFWCNPISGHATLYWYQQILGQGPKLLIQFQNNGVVDDSQLPKDRFSAERLKGVDSTLKIQPAKLEDSAVYLCASSLATSVGETQYFGPGTRLLVL.

This clonotype has a count of ten or more. This chain's CDR3 is CAESTGSGDTQYF. Here the CDR3 DNA reads TGTGCCGAATCGACAGGAAGTGGCGATACGCAGTATTTT. The chain combines TRBV2 with TRBJ2-3; a possible D gene is TRBD1 (6 bases). Trimming removed 11 bases from V and 6 bases from J, with 18 bases in between. The CDR3 totals 13 residues. CDR1 SNHLY and CDR2 FYNNEI come from the germline V gene.

Only a few counts were recorded for this clonotype. The chain employs TRBV20-1 and TRBJ1-1; no firm D call. CDR3 length: 13 residues. Germline loops: CDR1 DFQATT, CDR2 SNEGSKA (reference sequence). V shed 6 bases and J shed 1 base, with 12 bases lying between them. CDR3 region: CSAQEETNTEAFF. As DNA, the CDR3 is TGCAGTGCCCAGGAGGAAACGAACACTGAAGCTTTCTTT.

Of note for this clonotype: This clone may be a read error of a much larger clone one base away. This rearrangement joins TRBV12-3 or TRBV12-4 to TRBJ1-5; D might be TRBD1 (6 bases). Trimming left V 6 bases short and J 0 bases short, with 18 bases between. The CDR3 length is 17 residues. In nucleotides, the CDR3 is TGTGCCAGCAGCGACAGGACCAGGGCAATTAGCAATCAGCCCCAGCATTTT. It codes for CASSDRTRAISNQPQHF.

There are many counts of this clonotype. J is TRBJ2-6 and V is TRBV27; D unresolved. V gave up 3 bases and J gave up 0 bases, with 21 bases separating them. The CDR3 contains 20 residues. CDR1 is MNHEY, CDR2 SMNVEV, per germline (reference sequence). In nucleotides, the CDR3 is TGTGCCAGCAGTTTCCTACCCTTGTACAGTTCCAGCTCTGGGGCCAACGTCCTGACTTTC. Translation: CASSFLPLYSSSSGANVLTF.

This clonotype was seen at least ten times. The chain uses TRBV27 and TRBJ2-7; 9 bases agree with TRBD2. Germline lookup yields CDR1 MNHEY and CDR2 SMNVEV (reference sequence). This CDR3 comprises 15 residues. V shed 3 bases, J shed 0 bases, and the junction held 3 bases outside the gene matches. The CDR3 loop is CASSLLAGLSYEQYF. CDR3 sequence (DNA): TGTGCCAGCAGTTTGCTAGCGGGACTCTCCTACGAGCAGTACTTC.

Many counts were recorded for this clonotype. This chain connects TRBV29-1 to TRBJ2-7, with 8 positions matching TRBD2. The J segment lost 4 bases and the V segment lost 6 bases, leaving 2 bases of the junction unmatched. The CDR3 loop spans 11 amino acids. CDR1 and CDR2 from the germline V gene are SQVTM and ANQGSEA. The CDR3 DNA follows: TGCAGCGTCCGGGAGGGGTACGAGCAGTACTTC. This codes for CSVREGYEQYF.

The V call is TRBV6-1, the J call TRBJ2-5, with 12 nucleotides matching TRBD2. Germline-derived CDR1 and CDR2 are MNHNS and SASEGT. Trimming cost V 6 bases and J 4 bases; bases outside gene matches: 15. The CDR3 is 18 amino acids. This CDR3 is CASSRLAGGPKVRETQYF. For the CDR3, the DNA is TGTGCCAGCAGCCGGCTAGCGGGAGGGCCCAAAGTGAGAGAGACCCAGTACTTC.

This clonotype was observed many times. This chain links TRBV20-1 with TRBJ1-4; 8 nucleotides agree with TRBD1. Germline-derived CDR1 and CDR2 are DFQATT and SNEGSKA (reference sequence). After removal of 3 bases from V and 8 bases from J, the junction contained 8 bases not matched to a gene. This CDR3 comprises 14 residues. CDR3 protein: CSARTGVNWEKLFF. In nucleotides, the CDR3 is TGCAGTGCTAGGACAGGGGTAAATTGGGAAAAACTGTTTTTT.

This clonotype was observed many times. The chain recombines TRBV5-1 with TRBJ2-1; 13 bases map to TRBD2. Germline V gene sequence: CDR1 SGHRS, CDR2 YFSETQ. J gave up 5 bases and V 4 bases, and 9 bases lay outside the gene matches. CDR3 length: 17 amino acids. CDR3 protein: CASSPATGLAGDNEQFF. As DNA, the CDR3 is TGCGCCAGCAGCCCTGCTACTGGACTAGCGGGAGACAATGAGCAGTTCTTC.